This TCR beta chain was sequenced for a study of shared clonotypes between healthy human individuals. CDR3 size: 15 residues. J was trimmed by 10 bases and V by 5 bases; bases with no gene match: 9. CDR1 PRHDT and CDR2 FYEKMQ come from the germline V gene (reference sequence). Authors' data handling: Junction-only sequences without quality scores came from ImmunoSEQ, so filtering differed. Sequenced by immunoSEQ multiplex PCR; TCRdb stores in-frame clones only, minus some. D and trimming come from the DNA, and the V and J calls and clone size come from that table. The table includes about 820,000 clones, 80% to 95% detected once. As defined, naive CD8 cells were CD45RO-negative and positively selected for CCR7, with terminally differentiated effector memory CD45RA+ cells excluded.

The sample was naive CD8+ T cells sorted from blood. The clonotype comes from a man aged 30 to 39 in good health. The chain uses TRBV13 and TRBJ2-1; 12 bases line up with TRBD2. CDR3 bases: TGTGCCAGCAGCCTGACTAGCGGGAGCACAGGCGAGCAGTTCTTC. It encodes CASSLTSGSTGEQFF.